In its sample, the clone carrying this TCR beta chain was seen many times. Its specificity is not known. The CDR3 totals 15 residues. Between the trimmed V and J ends, which lost 1 base and 5 bases, there was a span of 14 bases. Germline CDR1 reads SGHTA; CDR2 reads FQGTGA. Researchers defined stable Graves' hyperthyroidism as no ophthalmopathy progression within 18 months. Clinical symptoms, serum thyroxine, TRAb, thyroid ultrasound and orbital computed tomography informed diagnoses. TCR beta CDR3 region amplification was performed from RNA transcripts. RT-PCR in the first round (using the HTBI primer set) targeted the TCR CDR3. MiXCR was run by TCRdb on the multiplex PCR reads, yielding one entry per CDR3 protein. The sample has 500,000 to 600,000 distinct CDR3 sequences, 46% seen once; the top ten hold roughly 8.2%. The source of the sample is a study of T cells in Graves' hyperthyroidism and ophthalmopathy. Study-wide findings and caveats: Most thyroid-expanded clonotypes above 0.001 were also found in blood.

Sequencing was performed on peripheral blood or thyroid tissue (not recorded which). This sequence was found in a woman aged 18-29 years with Graves' hyperthyroidism. The rearrangement links TRBV7-3 to TRBJ1-1; D perhaps matches TRBD1 (6 bases). The CDR3 DNA sequence: TGTGCCAGCAGCTTAATGAGGCAGGGGAGGACTGAAGCTTTCTTT. Translated, it gives CASSLMRQGRTEAFF.